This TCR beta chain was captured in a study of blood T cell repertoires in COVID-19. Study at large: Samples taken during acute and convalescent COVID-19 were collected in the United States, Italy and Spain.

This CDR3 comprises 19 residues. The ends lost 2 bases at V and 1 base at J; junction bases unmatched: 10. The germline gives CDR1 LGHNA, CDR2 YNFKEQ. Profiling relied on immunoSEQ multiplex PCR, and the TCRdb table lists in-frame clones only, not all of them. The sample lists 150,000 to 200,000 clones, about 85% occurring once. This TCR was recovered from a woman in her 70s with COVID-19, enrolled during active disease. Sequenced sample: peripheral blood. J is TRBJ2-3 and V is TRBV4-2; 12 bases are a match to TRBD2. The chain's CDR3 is CASSQSGTSGRRGTDTQYF. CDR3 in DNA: TGTGCCAGCAGCCAATCCGGGACTAGCGGGCGCCGGGGCACAGATACGCAGTATTTT.